The present T cell receptor (beta chain) was sequenced within a study of quantifying T cell responses using KT2 cells. For the study at large: cDNA was made from DNase-treated RNA using alpha and beta constant primers.

The cDNA 3' end received a ligated oligonucleotide with a UMI. An equimolar mix of RC1.1 and RC1.2 primed the beta chain across TRBC1 and TRBC2. Starting with the second PCR, alpha and beta TCR chains went through separate processing. TCRdb reprocessed the UMI-ligation and nested PCR reads via MiXCR and lists one record per CDR3 protein. Altogether tens of thousands of distinct CDR3 sequences are present, more than 9% being singletons, with the ten largest covering under 11%. Known numbers of the T cell clone KT2 were added to PBMC. Different KT2-to-PBMC ratios were created with a constant PBMC count. With regard to this clonotype: Antigen unknown.

Study-level points and caveats: Detection of KT2 sequences held at the lowest tested level, about one cell per 100,000 PBMC.

Trimming removed 4 bases from V and 0 bases from J, with 13 bases in between. Germline V gene sequence: CDR1 PRHDT, CDR2 FYEKMQ (reference sequence). The length of the CDR3 is 16 residues. Input material: PBMCs spiked with cells of the T cell clone KT2. This sequence joins TRBV13 and TRBJ1-3, with D hard to call. The receptor was isolated from a human donor. The CDR3 sequence is CASSSPRENSGNTIYF. CDR3 DNA: TGTGCCAGCAGCTCGCCACGGGAAAACTCTGGAAACACCATATATTTT. Filled out from reference TRBV13 and TRBJ1-3, the complete variable domain reads AAGVIQSPRHLIKEKRETATLKCYPIPRHDTVYWYQQGPGQDPQFLISFYEKMQSDKGSIPDRFSAQQFSDYHSELNMSSLELGDSALYFCASSSPRENSGNTIYFGEGSWLTVV.